The next 13 T cell receptor beta chains were all read from a single sample in a study of T cell responses to AZD1222 COVID-19 vaccine. The method was immunoSEQ multiplex PCR; TCRdb's version includes in-frame clones alone and lacks a portion of them. The table lists fewer than 95,000 clones, roughly nine tenths of them singletons. The specimen comprised peripheral blood, sampled on day 0 of AZD1222 vaccination. The source of these receptors is an adult in good health.

The gene calls are TRBV19 and TRBJ2-7; perhaps TRBD2 as D (6 bases). The CDR3 is 15 amino acids. CDR1 is LNHDA, CDR2 SQIVND, per germline (reference sequence). Deletions cut 4 bases from V and 3 bases from J, with 16 bases between. The CDR3 coding sequence is TGTGCCAGTAGTACTCCCGGCGGGGCAAACTACGAGCAGTACTTC. The encoded protein is CASSTPGGANYEQYF.

The CDR3 DNA sequence: TGTGCCAGCAGGGGACTAGCGGGACTTCCCACCGGGGAGCTGTTTTTT. It is translated as CASRGLAGLPTGELFF. The genes are TRBV11-3 and TRBJ2-2; TRBD2 aligns across 13 bases. CDR1 is SGHNT and CDR2 is YENEEA in the germline V gene. The CDR3 contains 16 residues. V lost 6 bases to trimming and J lost 4 bases; unmatched junction nucleotides: 5.

This clone was seen only a few times. The V and J genes are TRBV2 and TRBJ2-3, with 12 nucleotides matching TRBD2. The CDR3 covers 16 residues. V was clipped by 7 bases and J by 4 bases; unmatched bases: 9. Germline-derived CDR1 and CDR2 are SNHLY and FYNNEI. The CDR3 nucleotides are TGTGCCAGCAATCTTCTAGCGGGAGGGGGACCAGATACGCAGTATTTT. This gives the protein CASNLLAGGGPDTQYF.

This chain links TRBV7-3 with TRBJ2-1, with TRBD1 matching 12 bases. The V gene end was trimmed by 5 bases and the J gene end by 8 bases; junction bases not matched to a gene: 7. Germline lookup yields CDR1 SGHTA and CDR2 FQGTGA. The CDR3 length is 15 residues. Written as DNA, the CDR3 is TGTGCCAGCAGCATCGGGACAGGGGGCTATGATGAGCAGTTCTTC. Translation: CASSIGTGGYDEQFF.

This clone was detected only once. The chain combines TRBV13 with TRBJ2-7, with 8 bases that match TRBD2. Germline V gene lookup returns CDR1 PRHDT and CDR2 FYEKMQ (reference sequence). CDR3 size: 18 residues. The junction had 20 bases not matched to a gene; V was cut back by 5 bases and J by 5 bases. CDR3 DNA sequence: TGTGCCAGCAGCGACAATGGAGTAGGGGGACTAGGAGGGCACGAGCAGTACTTC. It codes for CASSDNGVGGLGGHEQYF.

The J gene is TRBJ1-3, the V gene TRBV6-5; D gene uncertain. Germline V gene lookup returns CDR1 MNHEY and CDR2 SVGAGI. V was trimmed by 8 bases and J by 2 bases, leaving 13 bases between them. The CDR3 runs 14 residues. The CDR3 bases are TGTGCCAGCGGCCGGGAGATTACTGGAAACACCATATATTTT. Encoded protein: CASGREITGNTIYF.

This rearrangement joins TRBV15 to TRBJ1-2; D not certain. Germline V CDR1 and CDR2: LNHNV, YYDKDF (reference sequence). The CDR3 runs 15 residues. The V gene lost 0 bases and the J gene lost 2 bases, with 10 bases spanning the gap. The CDR3 sequence is CATSRDMMGNYGYTF. DNA of the CDR3: TGTGCCACCAGCAGAGATATGATGGGCAACTATGGCTACACCTTC. The complete variable domain, with remaining parts taken from reference TRBV15 and TRBJ1-2, reads DAMVIQNPRYQVTQFGKPVTLSCSQTLNHNVMYWYQQKSSQAPKLLFHYYDKDFNNEADTPDNFQSRRPNTSFCFLDIRSPGLGDTAMYLCATSRDMMGNYGYTFGSGTRLTVV.

This chain connects TRBV7-8 to TRBJ2-5; D is unclear. Judging by the DNA end, TRBJ2-7 fits better; the J call may be wrong. Per germline, CDR1 SGHVS and CDR2 FQNEAQ. This CDR3 comprises 14 residues. The CDR3 region is CASSPLSLAYEQYF. CDR3 sequence (DNA): TGTGCCAGCAGCCCCCTGTCTCTGGCCTACGAGCAGTACTTC.

Turning to this clone: An end of the junction differs from the germline gene, which may be a read error. The gene calls are TRBV29-1 and TRBJ2-2, with D perhaps matching TRBD1 (6 bases). CDR1 is SQVTM and CDR2 is ANQGSEA in the germline V gene. The CDR3 totals 12 residues. Here the CDR3 DNA reads TGCAGCGTAGAAGGACAGTCCGGGGAGCTGTTTTTT. This sequence encodes CSVEGQSGELFF.

The V call is TRBV27, the J call TRBJ2-2, with D tentatively TRBD2 (5 bases). This CDR3 comprises 14 residues. Germline CDR1 and CDR2: MNHEY and SMNVEV (reference sequence). V lost 4 bases to trimming and J lost 4 bases, with 10 bases between them. The CDR3 DNA reads as TGTGCCAGCAGTTCGAACGGGATCACCGGGGAGCTGTTTTTT. Translating gives CASSSNGITGELFF.

The chain couples TRBV12-3 or TRBV12-4 to TRBJ2-5; D is unclear. V was clipped by 5 bases and J by 5 bases, with 12 bases between them. The CDR3 length is 13 residues. In DNA form, the CDR3 reads TGTGCCAGCAGTCTCACTGTTGGGGAGACCCAGTACTTC. This gives the protein CASSLTVGETQYF.

The V gene is TRBV15, the J gene TRBJ2-3; 12 bases align to TRBD2. The germline gives CDR1 LNHNV, CDR2 YYDKDF (reference sequence). V was clipped by 0 bases and J by 6 bases; unmatched bases: 4. This CDR3 has 16 residues. The CDR3 here is CATSRELAGGSDTQYF. CDR3 in DNA: TGTGCCACCAGCAGAGAACTAGCGGGAGGATCGGATACGCAGTATTTT. The full variable domain, rest sourced from reference TRBV15 and TRBJ2-3, is DAMVIQNPRYQVTQFGKPVTLSCSQTLNHNVMYWYQQKSSQAPKLLFHYYDKDFNNEADTPDNFQSRRPNTSFCFLDIRSPGLGDTAMYLCATSRELAGGSDTQYFGPGTRLTVL.

In this sample, this clone turned up many times. The V and J genes are TRBV27 and TRBJ2-7, with a weak D call TRBD2 (5 bases). The germline V gene encodes CDR1 MNHEY and CDR2 SMNVEV (reference sequence). Deletions cut 3 bases from V and 2 bases from J, with 11 bases between. The CDR3 sequence is 14 residues long. The CDR3 DNA sequence: TGTGCCAGCAGTTTGGGCGGGTCCCCCTACGAGCAGTACTTC. Amino acids: CASSLGGSPYEQYF.